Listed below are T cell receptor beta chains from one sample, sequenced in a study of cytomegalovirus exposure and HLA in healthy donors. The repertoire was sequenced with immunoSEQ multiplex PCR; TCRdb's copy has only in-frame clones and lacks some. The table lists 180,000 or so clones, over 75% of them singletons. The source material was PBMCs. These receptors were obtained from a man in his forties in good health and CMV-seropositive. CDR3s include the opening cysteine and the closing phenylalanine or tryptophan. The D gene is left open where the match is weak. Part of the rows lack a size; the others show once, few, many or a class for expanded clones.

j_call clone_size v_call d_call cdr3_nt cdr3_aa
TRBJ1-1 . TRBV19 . TGTGCCACCACGTGGGCGGGGATGAACACTGAAGCTTTCTTT CATTWAGMNTEAFF
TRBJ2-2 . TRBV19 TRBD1 TGTGCCAGTAGTACGTACAGGGGGCAAGGCGGGGAGCTGTTTTTT CASSTYRGQGGELFF
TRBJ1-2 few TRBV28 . TGTGCCAGCAGCTTTATCTATGGCTACACCTTC CASSFIYGYTF
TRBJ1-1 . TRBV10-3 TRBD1 TGTGCCATCAGGGGACAGGGGGGACATGAAGCTTTCTTT CAIRGQGGHEAFF
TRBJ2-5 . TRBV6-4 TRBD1 TGTGCCAGCAGTCCTTGGACAGGGACGGGGGAGACCCAGTACTTC CASSPWTGTGETQYF
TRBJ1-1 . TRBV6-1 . TGTGCCAGCAGTGACAGGGAAGGAAGGGTTGAAGCTTTCTTT CASSDREGRVEAFF
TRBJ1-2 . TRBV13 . TGTGCCAGCAGCTCGAGTTACAGTGGGAGTTACTATGGCTACACCTTC CASSSSYSGSYYGYTF
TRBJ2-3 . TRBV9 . TGTGCCAGCAGCGTAGACTATAACTCGGATACGCAGTATTTT CASSVDYNSDTQYF
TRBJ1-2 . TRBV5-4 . TGTGCCAGCAGCGGGGGACTAGGACTTTATGGCTACACCTTC CASSGGLGLYGYTF
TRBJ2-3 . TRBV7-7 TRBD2 TGTGCCAGCAGCTTAGGGACTAGCGGGGGTGGAGATACGCAGTATTTT CASSLGTSGGGDTQYF
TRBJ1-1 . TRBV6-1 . TGTGCCAGCAGTGAAGTGGGGGCCGGGACTGAAGCTTTCTTT CASSEVGAGTEAFF
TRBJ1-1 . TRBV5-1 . TGCGCCAGCAGCTTGGCCCCCCGGACTCGCTACACTGAAGCTTTCTTT CASSLAPRTRYTEAFF
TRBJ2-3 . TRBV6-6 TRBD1 TGTGCCAGCAGACGACAGGGGCTCAACACAGATACGCAGTATTTT CASRRQGLNTDTQYF
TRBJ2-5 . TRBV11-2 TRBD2 TGTGCCAGCAGCTCCGGGCGGCTAGCGGGAGCTGTGGAGACCCAGTACTTC CASSSGRLAGAVETQYF
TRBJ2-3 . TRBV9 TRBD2 TGTGCCAGCAGCACCCATCTCACCGGACTAGTCAGTACAGATACGCAGTATTTT CASSTHLTGLVSTDTQYF
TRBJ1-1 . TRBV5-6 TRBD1 TGTGCCAGCAGCCGACAGGGTATTGAAGCTTTCTTT CASSRQGIEAFF
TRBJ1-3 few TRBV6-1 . TGTGCCAGCACCCCGGCAGGTAGAACCAACACCATATATTTT CASTPAGRTNTIYF
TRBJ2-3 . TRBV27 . TGTGCCAGCAGTAGCCGTACTAGCCGGATGGATACGCAGTATTTT CASSSRTSRMDTQYF
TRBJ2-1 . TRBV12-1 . TGTGCCAGCAGGTCCCCCTCGGGGGGCCCCGATGAGCAGTTCTTC CASRSPSGGPDEQFF
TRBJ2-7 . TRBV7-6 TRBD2 TGTGCCAGCAGCTTAGGCAGCGGGATTAACTACGAGCAGTACTTC CASSLGSGINYEQYF
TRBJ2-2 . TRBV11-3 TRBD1 TGTGCCAGCAGCATTGGCGCCGGGACAGGGGCCGGGGAGCTGTTTTTT CASSIGAGTGAGELFF
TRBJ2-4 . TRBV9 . TGTGCCAGCAGCGTAAGGGCGGGAAACATTCAGTACTTC CASSVRAGNIQYF
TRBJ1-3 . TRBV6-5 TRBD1 TGTGCCAGCAACCTCATCGGGACAGGGGGAAACACCATATATTTT CASNLIGTGGNTIYF
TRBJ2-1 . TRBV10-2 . TGCGCCAGCGGGGAGAGATTGGCAGGGAGGTCCTACAATGAGCAGTTCTTC CASGERLAGRSYNEQFF
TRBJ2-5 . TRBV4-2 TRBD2 TGTGCCAGCAGCCAAGGGGGGACTAGCGGGGCAAGCGGGCAGTACTTC CASSQGGTSGASGQYF
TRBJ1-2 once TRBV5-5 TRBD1 TGTGCCAGCAGCTTACCTGGGACAGGGGTTATCTATGGCTACACCTTC CASSLPGTGVIYGYTF
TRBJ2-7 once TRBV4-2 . TGTGCCAGCAGCCAAGGCATACCCGAGACAGGCTACGAGCAGTACTTC CASSQGIPETGYEQYF
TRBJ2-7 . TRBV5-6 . TGTGCCAGCAGCCCAGAGGGGGTTGGGGGCGAGCAGTACTTC CASSPEGVGGEQYF
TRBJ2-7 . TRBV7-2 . TGTGCCAGCAGCCCTTGGACGGGAACCTACGAGCAGTACTTC CASSPWTGTYEQYF
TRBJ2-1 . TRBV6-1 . TGTGCCAGCCTAATTGACAGGCCCTCCTACAATGAGCAGTTCTTC CASLIDRPSYNEQFF
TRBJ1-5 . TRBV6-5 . TGTGCCAGCCCAGGGAGGGTGCAGCCCCAGCATTTT CASPGRVQPQHF
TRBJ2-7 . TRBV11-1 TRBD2 TGTGCCAGCAGCTCGACCGGGCGGGGGGATCCTTACGAGCAGTACTTC CASSSTGRGDPYEQYF
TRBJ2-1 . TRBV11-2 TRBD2 TGTGCCAGCAGCTTACTGGTAGCGGGAGCCGTCAGGGAGCAGTTCTTC CASSLLVAGAVREQFF
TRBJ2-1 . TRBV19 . TGTGCCAGCCAAGGGGACAATGAGCAGTTCTTC CASQGDNEQFF
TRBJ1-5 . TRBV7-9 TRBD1 TGTGCCAGCAGCCGCGGACAGGGAACTAATCAGCCCCAGCATTTT CASSRGQGTNQPQHF
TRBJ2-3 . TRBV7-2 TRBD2 TGTGCCAGTCTTCCGGGACTAGCGGTACACGATACGCAGTATTTT CASLPGLAVHDTQYF
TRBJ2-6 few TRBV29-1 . TGCAGCGTTTGGGGTTCTGGGGCCAACGGCCTGACTTTC CSVWGSGANGLTF
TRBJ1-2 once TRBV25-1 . TGTGCCAGCAGTGATGAGGGCCCTATCTATGGCTACACCTTC CASSDEGPIYGYTF
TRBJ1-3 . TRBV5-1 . TGCGCCAGCAGCTTTACAGGGTCCGTAGGCGGAAACACCATATATTTT CASSFTGSVGGNTIYF
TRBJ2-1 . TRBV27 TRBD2 TGTGCCAGCAGTTTAACTAGCGGGATTAATAATGAGCAGTTCTTC CASSLTSGINNEQFF
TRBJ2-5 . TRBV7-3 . TGTGCCAGCAGCCTACAAGCGGGTAAAGGGGAGACCCAGTACTTC CASSLQAGKGETQYF
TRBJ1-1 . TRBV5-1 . TGCGCCAGCAGCTTGGAACAGACCACTGAAGCTTTCTTT CASSLEQTTEAFF
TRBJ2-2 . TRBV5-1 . TGCGCCAGCAGGGGAGGTAACAGCTTGGTAGGTGGCCACGGGGAGCTGTTTTTT CASRGGNSLVGGHGELFF
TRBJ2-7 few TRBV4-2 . TGTGCCAGCAGCCAAGATCTAACCGCGGCCCCCTACGAGCAGTACTTC CASSQDLTAAPYEQYF
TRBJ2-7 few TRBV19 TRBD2 TGTGCCAGTAGTATAAGCATCGCGGGCGGGAGAGCCTACGAGCAGTACTTC CASSISIAGGRAYEQYF
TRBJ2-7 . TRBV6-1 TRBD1 TGTGCCAGCAGGGTGACCGGGACAGCGATCTACGAGCAGTACTTC CASRVTGTAIYEQYF
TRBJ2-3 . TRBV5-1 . TGCGCCAGCAGCTTGGCCAGGGCCGTGTCAGATACGCAGTATTTT CASSLARAVSDTQYF
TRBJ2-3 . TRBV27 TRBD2 TGTGCCAGCAGTCCCCGGACTAGACCAGATACGCAGTATTTT CASSPRTRPDTQYF
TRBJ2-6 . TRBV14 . TGTGCCAGCAGCCGGGCTCACTCTGGGGCCAACGGCCTGACTTTC CASSRAHSGANGLTF
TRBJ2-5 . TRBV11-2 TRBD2 TGTGCCAGCAGCCGCCGGTCGAGCGGGGATTACCAAGAGACCCAGTACTTC CASSRRSSGDYQETQYF
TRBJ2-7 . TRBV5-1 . TGCGCCAGCAGCGTAGGTTTAGAGGGCGAGCAGTACTTC CASSVGLEGEQYF